This T cell receptor beta chain was recorded in a study of cytomegalovirus exposure and HLA in healthy donors. As for the study in general: The 95 to 150 validation repertoires used a platform that matched the one used for the 550 to 800 first-cohort repertoires, as a later analysis reported.

The data were produced by immunoSEQ multiplex PCR, yet TCRdb's version contains in-frame clones alone and is incomplete. The table has around 150,000 clones, around 92% seen once; the top ten hold about a tenth. Germline V gene lookup returns CDR1 MNHEY and CDR2 SMNVEV (reference sequence). The junction had 7 bases not matched to a gene; V was cut back by 5 bases and J by 4 bases. The CDR3 loop spans 15 amino acids. With regard to this clone: Its antigen is unidentified.

General study findings and limits: In vitro work confirmed that three CMV-associated chains recognize CMV antigens. Investigators reported 150 to 200 TCR beta chains as tied to cytomegalovirus.

Separation from the approximately 710-subject first cohort characterized the roughly 130-subject validation cohort, to which the donors belonged. The chain has TRBV27 and TRBJ1-2, with 10 bases that match TRBD1. Source material: PBMCs. This clonotype originated in a woman between 18 and 29 years old in good health and CMV-seropositive. CDR3 nucleotide sequence: TGTGCCAGCAGTACACCGGGACAGGGGTTCTATGGCTACACCTTC. It codes for CASSTPGQGFYGYTF.